The clone carrying this T cell receptor (beta chain) showed up just once. No antigen is known for it. The data were taken from a study of shared clonotypes between healthy human individuals. Overall study context: Serving as donors were two women and a few men, whose ages spanned 18 to 49. Notes on the study in general: Estimated richness was generally greater in naive than memory subsets. A handful of donors held about 5% of naive CD4 clonotypes in common.

In the original processing: There were no quality scores in the junction-only immunoSEQ sequences, so filtering differed. Clones were sequenced by immunoSEQ multiplex PCR, and TCRdb holds only the in-frame ones, with some missing. V and J calls and clone size are those listed in that table; D and trimming were worked out from the DNA. The data show over a million clones, roughly 96% seen once. The germline V gene encodes CDR1 SGHNT and CDR2 YENEEA. This CDR3 spans 14 amino acids. V was shortened by 0 bases and J by 0 bases, with 4 bases between the two germline ends. The V and J genes are TRBV11-3 and TRBJ2-3; D ambiguous. Sample: naive CD4+ T cells sorted from blood. Regarding subset: CD45RA+ positively selected. The receptor comes from a man aged 25-40 years in good health. The CDR3 loop reads CASSLDGSTDTQYF. The CDR3 DNA reads TGTGCCAGCAGCTTAGATGGAAGCACAGATACGCAGTATTTT. The entire variable domain, with the rest obtained from reference TRBV11-3 and TRBJ2-3, is as follows: EAGVVQSPRYKIIEKKQPVAFWCNPISGHNTLYWYLQNLGQGPELLIRYENEEAVDDSQLPKDRFSAERLKGVDSTLKIQPAELGDSAVYLCASSLDGSTDTQYFGPGTRLTVL.